These T cell receptor beta chains were read from a single sample in a study of blood T cell repertoires in COVID-19. Measured with immunoSEQ multiplex PCR; TCRdb has only the in-frame clones, and not every one. Of some 210,000 clones listed, 80% to 90% are singletons. Input material: peripheral blood. These receptors were collected from a woman in her sixties or seventies with active or convalescent COVID-19. The CDR3 runs from the conserved cysteine through the conserved F or W. The D gene is left open where the match is weak. The size field is filled for only some rows; it gives once, few, many or a size class.

TRBV20-1	NA	TRBJ2-7	NA	CSASLQGGSYEQYF	TGCAGTGCTAGTTTACAGGGAGGGTCCTACGAGCAGTACTTC
TRBV10-2	NA	TRBJ2-1	NA	CASSESLAAYNEQFF	TGCGCCAGCAGTGAGTCGCTAGCTGCCTACAATGAGCAGTTCTTC
TRBV4-1	TRBD2	TRBJ2-5	once	CASSQVFREGRKETQYF	TGCGCCAGCAGCCAAGTTTTCCGGGAGGGGAGGAAAGAGACCCAGTACTTC
TRBV25-1	NA	TRBJ1-4	NA	CASSGRGQVMARLFF	TGTGCCAGCAGTGGCCGCGGGCAGGTAATGGCCAGACTGTTTTTT
TRBV3-1/TRBV3-2	TRBD1	TRBJ2-5	NA	CASSPPRLRQGATETQYF	TGTGCCAGCAGCCCACCTAGGCTACGGCAGGGGGCGACGGAGACCCAGTACTTC
TRBV27	TRBD1	TRBJ2-2	NA	CASSLRDRATGELFF	TGTGCCAGCAGTTTACGGGACAGGGCCACCGGGGAGCTGTTTTTT
TRBV6-2/TRBV6-3	TRBD1	TRBJ2-2	NA	CASSYGPGQGTGELFF	TGTGCCAGCAGTTATGGACCGGGACAGGGGACCGGGGAGCTGTTTTTT
TRBV12-3/TRBV12-4	NA	TRBJ2-1	NA	CASSFRGRNEQFF	TGTGCCAGCAGTTTCAGGGGAAGGAATGAGCAGTTCTTC
TRBV5-1	NA	TRBJ1-2	once	CASSLDRIPNYGYTF	TGCGCCAGCAGCTTGGACAGGATCCCTAACTATGGCTACACCTTC
TRBV5-1	TRBD1	TRBJ2-3	NA	CASSLGGQGDTQYF	TGCGCCAGCAGCTTGGGGGGACAGGGGGATACGCAGTATTTT
TRBV5-4	TRBD1	TRBJ2-1	NA	CASSHPGGLSSYNEQFF	TGTGCCAGCAGCCATCCAGGGGGCCTAAGCTCCTACAATGAGCAGTTCTTC
TRBV11-3	NA	TRBJ2-5	NA	CASSPGDSSAETQYF	TGTGCCAGCAGCCCCGGGGATTCTAGCGCGGAGACCCAGTACTTC
TRBV19	NA	TRBJ1-1	NA	CASSLDLNTEAFF	TGTGCCAGTAGTCTCGACTTGAACACTGAAGCTTTCTTT
TRBV5-1	NA	TRBJ1-4	NA	CASSFETNEKLFF	TGCGCCAGCAGCTTCGAGACTAATGAAAAACTGTTTTTT
TRBV6-5	NA	TRBJ2-7	NA	CASTPAIGTYEQYF	TGTGCCAGCACCCCCGCGATCGGTACCTACGAGCAGTACTTC